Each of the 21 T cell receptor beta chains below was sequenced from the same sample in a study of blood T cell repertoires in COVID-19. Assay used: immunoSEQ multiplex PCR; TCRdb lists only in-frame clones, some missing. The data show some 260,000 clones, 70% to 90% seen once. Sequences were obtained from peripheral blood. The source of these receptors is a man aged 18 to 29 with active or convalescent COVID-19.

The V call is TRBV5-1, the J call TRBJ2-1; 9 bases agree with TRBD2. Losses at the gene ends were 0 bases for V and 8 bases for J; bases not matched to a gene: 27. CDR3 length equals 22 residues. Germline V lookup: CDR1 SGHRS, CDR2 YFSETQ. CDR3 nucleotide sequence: TGCGCCAGCAGCTTGGGTGCCCGGATGATAGCGGGAGAAGGGCGTAGTGTCGATGAGCAGTTCTTC. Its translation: CASSLGARMIAGEGRSVDEQFF. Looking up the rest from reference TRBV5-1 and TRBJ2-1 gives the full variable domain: KAGVTQTPRYLIKTRGQQVTLSCSPISGHRSVSWYQQTPGQGLQFLFEYFSETQRNKGNFPGRFSGRQFSNSRSEMNVSTLELGDSALYLCASSLGARMIAGEGRSVDEQFFGPGTRLTVL.

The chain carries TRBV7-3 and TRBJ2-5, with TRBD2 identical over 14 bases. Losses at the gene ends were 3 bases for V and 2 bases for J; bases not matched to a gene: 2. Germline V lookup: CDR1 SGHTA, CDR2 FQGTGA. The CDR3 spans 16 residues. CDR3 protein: CASSLGTSGGQETQYF. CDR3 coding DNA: TGTGCCAGCAGCTTGGGGACTAGCGGGGGACAAGAGACCCAGTACTTC.

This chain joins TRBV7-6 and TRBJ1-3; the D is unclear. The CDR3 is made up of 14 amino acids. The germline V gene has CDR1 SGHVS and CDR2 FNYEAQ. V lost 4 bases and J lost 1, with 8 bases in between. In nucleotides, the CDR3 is TGTGCCAGCAGCTCGGGAAAGTCTGGAAACACCATATATTTT. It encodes CASSSGKSGNTIYF.

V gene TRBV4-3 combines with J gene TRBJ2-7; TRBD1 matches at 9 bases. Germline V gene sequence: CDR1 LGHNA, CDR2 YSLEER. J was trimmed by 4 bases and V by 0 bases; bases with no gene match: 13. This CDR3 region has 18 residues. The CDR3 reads CASSQDYTGGVSLYEQYF. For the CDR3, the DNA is TGCGCCAGCAGCCAAGATTATACAGGGGGCGTAAGTCTTTACGAGCAGTACTTC.

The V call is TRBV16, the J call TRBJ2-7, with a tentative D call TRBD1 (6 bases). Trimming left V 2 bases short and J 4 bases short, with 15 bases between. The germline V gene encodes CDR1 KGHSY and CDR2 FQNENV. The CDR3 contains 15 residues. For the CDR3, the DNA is TGTGCCAGCAGCCAAGAGCCGGGACATAGATACGAGCAGTACTTC. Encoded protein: CASSQEPGHRYEQYF.

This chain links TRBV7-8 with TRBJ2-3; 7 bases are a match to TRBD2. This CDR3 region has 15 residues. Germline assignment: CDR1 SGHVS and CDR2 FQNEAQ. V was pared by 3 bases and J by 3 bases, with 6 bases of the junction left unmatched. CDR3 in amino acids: CASSFGERGTDTQYF. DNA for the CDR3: TGTGCCAGCAGCTTTGGGGAGCGGGGAACAGATACGCAGTATTTT.

The CDR3 sequence is CASSVLTGVEAFF. The CDR3 nucleotides read TGTGCCAGCAGCGTACTTACAGGGGTCGAAGCTTTCTTT. This chain links TRBV9 with TRBJ1-1; 7 nucleotides line up with TRBD1. The CDR3 spans 13 residues. V was pared by 1 base and J by 8 bases, with 5 bases of the junction left unmatched. In germline, CDR1 is SGDLS, CDR2 YYNGEE. Full variable domain (outside the CDR3, taken from reference TRBV9 and TRBJ1-1): DSGVTQTPKHLITATGQRVTLRCSPRSGDLSVYWYQQSLDQGLQFLIQYYNGEERAKGNILERFSAQQFPDLHSELNLSSLELGDSALYFCASSVLTGVEAFFGQGTRLTVV.

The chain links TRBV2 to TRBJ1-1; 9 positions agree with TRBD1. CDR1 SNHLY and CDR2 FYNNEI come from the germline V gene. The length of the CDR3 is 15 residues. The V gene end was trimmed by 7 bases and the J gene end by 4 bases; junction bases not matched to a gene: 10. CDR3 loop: CASNRGREFGTEAFF. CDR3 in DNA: TGTGCCAGCAACAGGGGGCGCGAGTTTGGCACTGAAGCTTTCTTT.

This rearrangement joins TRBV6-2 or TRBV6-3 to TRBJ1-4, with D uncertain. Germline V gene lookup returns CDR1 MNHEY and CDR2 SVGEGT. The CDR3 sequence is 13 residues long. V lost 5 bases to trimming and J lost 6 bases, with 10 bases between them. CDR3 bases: TGTGCCAGCAGTCACCTCCGGGATGAAAAACTGTTTTTT. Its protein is CASSHLRDEKLFF.

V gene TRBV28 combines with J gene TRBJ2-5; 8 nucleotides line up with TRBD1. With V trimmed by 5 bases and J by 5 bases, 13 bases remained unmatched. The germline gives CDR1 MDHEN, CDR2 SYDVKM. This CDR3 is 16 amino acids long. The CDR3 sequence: CASSPPRTGTRETQYF. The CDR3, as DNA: TGTGCCAGCAGTCCGCCGCGGACAGGGACAAGGGAGACCCAGTACTTC.

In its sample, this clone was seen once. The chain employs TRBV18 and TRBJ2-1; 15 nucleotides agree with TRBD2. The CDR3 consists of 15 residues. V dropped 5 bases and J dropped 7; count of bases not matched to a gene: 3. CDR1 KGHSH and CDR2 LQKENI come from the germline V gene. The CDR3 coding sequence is TGTGCCAGCTCATCCGGGACTAGCGGGGGGAATGAGCAGTTCTTC. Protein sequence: CASSSGTSGGNEQFF.

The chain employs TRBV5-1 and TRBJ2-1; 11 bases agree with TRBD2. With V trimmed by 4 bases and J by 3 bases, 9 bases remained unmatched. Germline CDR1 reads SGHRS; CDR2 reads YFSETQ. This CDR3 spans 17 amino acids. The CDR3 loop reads CASSDLTGTSGYNEQFF. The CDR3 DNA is TGCGCCAGCAGCGACCTGACCGGGACTAGCGGCTACAATGAGCAGTTCTTC.

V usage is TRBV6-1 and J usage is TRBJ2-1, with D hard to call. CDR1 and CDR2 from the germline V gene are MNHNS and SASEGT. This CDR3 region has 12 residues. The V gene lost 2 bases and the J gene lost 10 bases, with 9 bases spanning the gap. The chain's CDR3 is CASSETAREQFF. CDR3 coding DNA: TGTGCCAGCAGTGAAACAGCACGGGAGCAGTTCTTC.

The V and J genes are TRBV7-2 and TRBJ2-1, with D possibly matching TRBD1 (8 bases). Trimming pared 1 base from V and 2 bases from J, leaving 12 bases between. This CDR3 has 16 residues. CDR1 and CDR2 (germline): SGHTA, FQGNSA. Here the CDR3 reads CASSLDRGGTYNEQFF. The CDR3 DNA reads TGTGCCAGCAGCTTAGACAGGGGGGGAACCTACAATGAGCAGTTCTTC.

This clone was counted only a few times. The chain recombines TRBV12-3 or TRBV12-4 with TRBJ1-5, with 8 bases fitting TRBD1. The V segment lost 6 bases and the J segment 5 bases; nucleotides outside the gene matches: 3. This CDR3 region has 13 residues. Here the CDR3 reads CASSSTGDQPQHF. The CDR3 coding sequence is TGTGCCAGCAGCTCGACAGGGGATCAGCCCCAGCATTTT.

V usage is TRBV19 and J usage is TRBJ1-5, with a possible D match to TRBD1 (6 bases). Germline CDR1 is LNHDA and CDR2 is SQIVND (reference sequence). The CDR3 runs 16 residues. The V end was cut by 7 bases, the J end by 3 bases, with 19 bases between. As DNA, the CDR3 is TGTGCCAGTACCTTCTCCGGGGACACTTACAATCAGCCCCAGCATTTT. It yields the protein CASTFSGDTYNQPQHF.

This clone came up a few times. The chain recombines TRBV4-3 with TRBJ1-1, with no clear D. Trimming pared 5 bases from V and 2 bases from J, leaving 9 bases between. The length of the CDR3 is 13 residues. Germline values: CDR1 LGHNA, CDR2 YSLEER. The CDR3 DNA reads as TGCGCCAGCAGCTATGAACTAAACACTGAAGCTTTCTTT. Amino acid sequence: CASSYELNTEAFF.

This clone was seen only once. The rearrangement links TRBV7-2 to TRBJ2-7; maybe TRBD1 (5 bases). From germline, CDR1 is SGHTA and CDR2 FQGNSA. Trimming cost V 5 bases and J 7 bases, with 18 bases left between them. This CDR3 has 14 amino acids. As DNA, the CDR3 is TGTGCCAGCAGCCAAGGGGAAACCTTGGGGGAGCAGTACTTC. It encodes CASSQGETLGEQYF.

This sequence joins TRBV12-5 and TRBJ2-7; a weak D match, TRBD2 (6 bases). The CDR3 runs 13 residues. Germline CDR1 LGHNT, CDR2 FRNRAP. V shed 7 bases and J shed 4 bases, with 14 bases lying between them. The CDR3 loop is CASAREQGYEQYF. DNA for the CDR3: TGTGCTAGTGCACGGGAGCAAGGGTACGAGCAGTACTTC.

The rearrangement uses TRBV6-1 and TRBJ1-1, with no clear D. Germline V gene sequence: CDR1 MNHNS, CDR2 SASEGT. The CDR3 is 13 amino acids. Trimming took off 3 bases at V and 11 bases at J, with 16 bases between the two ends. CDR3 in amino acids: CASSEEVRFGAFF. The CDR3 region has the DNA TGTGCCAGCAGTGAGGAGGTCCGCTTTGGGGCTTTCTTT.

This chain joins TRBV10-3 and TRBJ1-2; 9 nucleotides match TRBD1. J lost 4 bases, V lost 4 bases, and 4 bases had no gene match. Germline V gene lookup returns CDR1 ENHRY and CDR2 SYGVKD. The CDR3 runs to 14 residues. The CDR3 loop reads CAISGGQGVYGYTF. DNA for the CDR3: TGTGCCATCAGTGGGGGACAGGGTGTCTATGGCTACACCTTC.